This is a list of T cell receptor beta chains from one sample in a study of blood T cells in healthy people across ages. TCRdb recomputed calls from the 5' RACE reads with MiXCR, one row per CDR3 protein. The data hold hundreds of thousands of distinct CDR3 sequences, with approximately 30% observed a single time. Input material: blood. The receptors shown here come from a woman of 80 years or more in good health. The CDR3 runs from the conserved cysteine through the conserved F or W. D genes are given only for firm matches. Size tells how often a clone was seen (once, few, many) or the class of an expanded clone, and some rows leave it out.

TRBV20-1	TRBD2	17	-	TRBJ2-4	TGCAGTGCTCTTCCGGGACTAGCGGCGGTAGCCAAAAACATTCAGTACTTC	CSALPGLAAVAKNIQYF
TRBV6-5	-	12	many	TRBJ2-7	TGTGCCAGCAAAGACAGCTCCTACGAGCAGTACTTC	CASKDSSYEQYF
TRBV6-1	-	12	many	TRBJ1-2	TGTGCCAGCAGTGAGACGGATTATGGCTACACCTTC	CASSETDYGYTF
TRBV27	-	18	many	TRBJ2-4	TGTGCCAGCAGTTCTTTTAAGTCGGTTGGGCTGGCCAAAAACATTCAGTACTTC	CASSSFKSVGLAKNIQYF
TRBV28	-	15	many	TRBJ2-6	TGTGCCAGCAGTTATCTTGGGGGTGGGGCCAACGTCCTGACTTTC	CASSYLGGGANVLTF
TRBV10-3	TRBD1	14	many	TRBJ2-7	TGTGCCATCAGTCGGGACAGCGATTCCTACGAGCAGTACTTC	CAISRDSDSYEQYF
TRBV29-1	TRBD2	11	many	TRBJ2-3	TGCAGCGTTCAGCGGGGGGATACGCAGTATTTT	CSVQRGDTQYF
TRBV20-1	-	14	-	TRBJ2-5	TGCAGTGCTAGCCCCACGGGGGCGGGGAATGAGCAGTACTTC	CSASPTGAGNEQYF
TRBV11-1	TRBD1	14	many	TRBJ1-2	TGTGCCAGCAGCCTCGCCGGGACAGATTATGGCTACACCTTC	CASSLAGTDYGYTF
TRBV29-1	TRBD1	17	few	TRBJ2-6	TGCAGCGTTGCCATGGGGACAGGCGTCTCTGGGGCCAACGTCCTGACTTTC	CSVAMGTGVSGANVLTF
TRBV9	-	13	-	TRBJ2-2	TGTGCCGGTTCTCCAGGGGGGACCGGGGAGCTGTTTTTT	CAGSPGGTGELFF
TRBV24-1	-	14	many	TRBJ2-3	TGTGCCACCAGTGACAGGGGTCCCACAGATACGCAGTATTTT	CATSDRGPTDTQYF
TRBV20-1	-	13	many	TRBJ1-2	TGCAGTGCTCCGGTCAGAGCGTTCTATGGCTACACCTTC	CSAPVRAFYGYTF
TRBV28	TRBD1	14	many	TRBJ1-2	TGTGCCAGCAGTCCAGCGGGACAGCCCTCTGGCTACACCTTC	CASSPAGQPSGYTF
TRBV7-2	-	14	-	TRBJ2-7	TGTGCCAGCTCCTCGGACCACGACTCCTACGAGCAGTACTTC	CASSSDHDSYEQYF
TRBV27	TRBD1	15	many	TRBJ1-6	TGTGCCAGCAGTCTTCTAGGGGACAGAAATTCACCCCTCCACTTT	CASSLLGDRNSPLHF
TRBV7-2	-	14	once	TRBJ2-3	TGTGCCAGCAGCTTAGTATCCCGGTCAGATACGCAGTATTTT	CASSLVSRSDTQYF
TRBV7-2	-	13	-	TRBJ2-1	TGTGCCAGCAGCGTTGGGACCGACAATGAGCAGTTCTTC	CASSVGTDNEQFF
TRBV7-6	-	13	many	TRBJ1-4	TGTGCCAGCAGCTTAGCCGGGGGTGAAAAACTGTTTTTT	CASSLAGGEKLFF
TRBV5-1	TRBD1	14	many	TRBJ1-2	TGCGCCAGCAGCCCGGGACAGGCCTCCCTGGGGTACACCTTC	CASSPGQASLGYTF
TRBV28	TRBD1	14	many	TRBJ2-1	TGTGCCAGTGCCTCTCCGACAGGGCAAAATGAGCAGTTCTTC	CASASPTGQNEQFF
TRBV7-2	-	14	once	TRBJ1-5	TGTGCCAGCAGCCTAAATCCCCGCAATCAGCCCCAGCATTTT	CASSLNPRNQPQHF
TRBV27	-	15	many	TRBJ1-2	TGTGCCAGCAGTTTTCGGGGGCAGCTGGACTATGGCTACACCTTC	CASSFRGQLDYGYTF
TRBV28	-	13	-	TRBJ1-1	TGTGCCAGCACTCAAGGGGGACGGCCTGAAGCTTTCTTT	CASTQGGRPEAFF
TRBV5-1	-	14	-	TRBJ2-5	TGCGCCAGCAGCTCAGGGGACCTTCACAATGAGCAGTACTTC	CASSSGDLHNEQYF
TRBV4-2	-	17	many	TRBJ2-1	TGTGCCAGCAGCCAAGAGTCCGGGGTGACCTCCTACAATGAGCAGTTCTTC	CASSQESGVTSYNEQFF
TRBV7-9	-	10	many	TRBJ2-7	TGTGCCAGCGGAGACTACGAGCAGTACTTC	CASGDYEQYF
TRBV7-2	-	14	few	TRBJ1-6	TGTGCCAGCAGCAACACCGGGGGGAATTCACCCCTCCACTTT	CASSNTGGNSPLHF
TRBV12-3/TRBV12-4	TRBD1	13	many	TRBJ1-2	TGTGCCAGCAGTTTACCCGGGACAGGAGGCTACACCTTC	CASSLPGTGGYTF
TRBV29-1	-	12	many	TRBJ2-7	TGCAGCGTTGAAGATCTTACGTACGAGCAGTACTTC	CSVEDLTYEQYF
TRBV25-1	TRBD2	17	-	TRBJ2-5	TGTGCCAGCCGTGAATATTCCCTTAGCGGGGGGAGAGAGACCCGGTACTTC	CASREYSLSGGRETRYF